This is a list of T cell receptor beta chains from one sample in a study of cytomegalovirus exposure and HLA in healthy donors. Sequenced by immunoSEQ multiplex PCR; TCRdb stores in-frame clones only, minus some. This sample has approximately 100,000 clones, with around 77% found just once. The specimen sequenced was PBMCs. The receptor source for this set is a middle-aged man in good health and CMV-seropositive. CDR3s include the opening cysteine and the closing phenylalanine or tryptophan. A D gene is named only where the DNA matches it firmly. A row's size may be missing; if present it is once, few, many or a size class.

d_gene: TRBD1; v_gene: TRBV7-9; j_gene: TRBJ2-1; abundance: .; CDR3nt: TGTGCCAGCAGCCTCAGACAGGGTTCAAGCTCCTACAATGAGCAGTTCTTC; CDR3aa: CASSLRQGSSSYNEQFF
d_gene: TRBD1; v_gene: TRBV5-4; j_gene: TRBJ1-3; abundance: .; CDR3nt: TGTGCCAGCAGCTTCGGGGGAGGGCAGGGGGCTTCCTCTGGAAACACCATATATTTT; CDR3aa: CASSFGGGQGASSGNTIYF
d_gene: .; v_gene: TRBV7-9; j_gene: TRBJ1-1; abundance: .; CDR3nt: TGTTCCAGCAGCTCGACAGCAAACACTGAAGCTTTCTTT; CDR3aa: CSSSSTANTEAFF
d_gene: .; v_gene: TRBV7-9; j_gene: TRBJ2-1; abundance: once; CDR3nt: TGTGCCAGCAGTCTCATAGGGAGAAACAATGAGCAGTTCTTC; CDR3aa: CASSLIGRNNEQFF
d_gene: .; v_gene: TRBV7-9; j_gene: TRBJ1-1; abundance: .; CDR3nt: TGTGCCGGCAGCAAAAAAGGGGGAGCGAACACTGAAGCTTTCTTT; CDR3aa: CAGSKKGGANTEAFF
d_gene: .; v_gene: TRBV11-3; j_gene: TRBJ1-1; abundance: few; CDR3nt: TGTGCCAGCACCCTCACTGAAGCTTTCTTT; CDR3aa: CASTLTEAFF
d_gene: TRBD1; v_gene: TRBV28; j_gene: TRBJ2-7; abundance: .; CDR3nt: TGTGCCAGCACCGAGACAGGGTTCTACGAGCAGTACTTC; CDR3aa: CASTETGFYEQYF
d_gene: .; v_gene: TRBV27; j_gene: TRBJ1-1; abundance: once; CDR3nt: TGTGCCAGCAGCGGACAACTCATGAACACTGAAGCTTTCTTT; CDR3aa: CASSGQLMNTEAFF
d_gene: TRBD1; v_gene: TRBV13; j_gene: TRBJ2-7; abundance: .; CDR3nt: TGTGCCAGCAGCTTAGCTGGGCCAGGGGGCAACTACGAGCAGTACTTC; CDR3aa: CASSLAGPGGNYEQYF
d_gene: TRBD1; v_gene: TRBV19; j_gene: TRBJ1-5; abundance: .; CDR3nt: TGTGCCAGTAGTACGCTACTGGGACAGTTTAGCAATCAGCCCCAGCATTTT; CDR3aa: CASSTLLGQFSNQPQHF
d_gene: TRBD2; v_gene: TRBV4-3; j_gene: TRBJ2-3; abundance: .; CDR3nt: TGCGCCAGCAGCCAAAGCGGGGCCGGCACAGATACGCAGTATTTT; CDR3aa: CASSQSGAGTDTQYF
d_gene: TRBD1; v_gene: TRBV5-6; j_gene: TRBJ1-2; abundance: .; CDR3nt: TGTGCCAGCAGCCCCGGGACAGGGTATGGCTACACCTTC; CDR3aa: CASSPGTGYGYTF
d_gene: .; v_gene: TRBV5-4; j_gene: TRBJ2-1; abundance: few; CDR3nt: TGTGCCAGCAGCTTGAAGGGGGGGAATGAGCAGTTCTTC; CDR3aa: CASSLKGGNEQFF
d_gene: .; v_gene: TRBV27; j_gene: TRBJ2-7; abundance: .; CDR3nt: TGTGCCAGCAGTTTTCGGGAGACGTACGAGCAGTACTTC; CDR3aa: CASSFRETYEQYF